The 17 T cell receptor beta chains listed next were all sequenced from one sample in a study of T cell responses to AZD1222 COVID-19 vaccine. Clones were read by immunoSEQ multiplex PCR, and TCRdb kept only the in-frame ones, dropping some. The sample holds about 120,000 clones; about 90% are singletons and the top ten take approximately 8.4%. The specimen was peripheral blood, collected on day 0 of AZD1222 vaccination. The receptors stem from an adult in good health.

V gene TRBV19 combines with J gene TRBJ2-1; 9 bases are a match to TRBD2. With V trimmed by 7 bases and J by 5 bases, 6 bases remained unmatched. Germline CDR1 and CDR2: LNHDA and SQIVND (reference sequence). The CDR3 has 14 amino acids. CDR3 sequence reads: CASTRLAGNNEQFF. The CDR3 nucleotides read TGTGCCAGTACCCGGCTAGCGGGGAACAATGAGCAGTTCTTC.

In the case of this clone: At one end the junction does not follow the germline gene, possibly because of a read error. The chain links TRBV5-1 to TRBJ2-7; TRBD1 matches at 7 bases. Germline assignment: CDR1 SGHRS and CDR2 YFSETQ. CDR3 length equals 13 residues. The CDR3 sequence is CASRLGQPYEQYF. DNA for the CDR3: TGCGCCAGCAGGTTGGGACAGCCCTACGAGCAGTACTTC.

The chain combines TRBV18 with TRBJ2-3; 10 bases map to TRBD2. V trimming: 0 bases; J trimming: 3 bases; junction bases outside the gene matches: 12. CDR1 and CDR2 (germline): KGHSH, LQKENI. The CDR3 loop spans 19 amino acids. CDR3 sequence: CASSPPPSGGLLGTDTQYF. The CDR3 nucleotides are TGTGCCAGCTCACCACCCCCTAGCGGGGGCCTTTTAGGTACAGATACGCAGTATTTT.

V is TRBV5-1 and J is TRBJ2-7, with 9 bases fitting TRBD1. J lost 0 bases, V lost 0 bases, and 4 bases had no gene match. Germline assignment: CDR1 SGHRS and CDR2 YFSETQ. The CDR3 length is 16 residues. The chain's CDR3 is CASSLAGTGSSYEQYF. In DNA form, the CDR3 reads TGCGCCAGCAGCTTGGCCGGGACAGGGAGCTCCTACGAGCAGTACTTC.

This sequence joins TRBV5-4 and TRBJ1-1; 8 bases fit TRBD1. From germline, CDR1 is SGHNT and CDR2 YYREEE (reference sequence). Trimming at V came to 0 bases and at J to 12 bases, leaving 10 bases not matched to a gene. This CDR3 contains 14 residues. Here the CDR3 reads CASSLDQGQVLTFF. The CDR3 bases are TGTGCCAGCAGCTTGGATCAGGGACAGGTGTTGACTTTCTTT.

The chain has TRBV19 and TRBJ2-6; TRBD1 or TRBD2 may be the D gene (5 bases each). Germline V CDR1 and CDR2: LNHDA, SQIVND (reference sequence). CDR3 size: 19 residues. The germline V and J ends were trimmed by 3 bases and 2 bases, with 20 bases remaining between them. The CDR3 loop reads CASSISRAGGLAGANVLTF. As DNA, the CDR3 is TGTGCCAGTAGTATTTCCAGGGCAGGAGGTTTAGCTGGGGCCAACGTCCTGACTTTC.

The chain recombines TRBV5-1 with TRBJ2-5; D gene uncertain. The V end was cut by 1 base, the J end by 2 bases, with 12 bases between. Germline lookup yields CDR1 SGHRS and CDR2 YFSETQ. This CDR3 has 15 residues. The CDR3 region has the DNA TGCGCCAGCAGCTTGAAAGGAAACTTTCAAGAGACCCAGTACTTC. It codes for CASSLKGNFQETQYF. Full variable domain (outside the CDR3, taken from reference TRBV5-1 and TRBJ2-5): KAGVTQTPRYLIKTRGQQVTLSCSPISGHRSVSWYQQTPGQGLQFLFEYFSETQRNKGNFPGRFSGRQFSNSRSEMNVSTLELGDSALYLCASSLKGNFQETQYFGPGTRLLVL.

This clone has only a few counts. This chain joins TRBV10-3 and TRBJ1-2, with unresolved D. The germline CDR1 and CDR2 sequences are ENHRY and SYGVKD. This CDR3 comprises 14 residues. V lost 3 bases to trimming and J lost 4 bases, with 12 bases between them. This chain's CDR3 is CAISEGGWSYGYTF. CDR3 nucleotides: TGTGCCATCAGTGAAGGAGGCTGGAGCTATGGCTACACCTTC.

The rearrangement links TRBV7-3 to TRBJ2-7; TRBD2 agrees at 9 bases. Germline CDR1 reads SGHTA; CDR2 reads FQGTGA. With V trimmed by 1 base and J by 1 base, 5 bases remained unmatched. The CDR3 length is 16 residues. This CDR3 reads CASSLRASGASYEQYF. For the CDR3, the DNA is TGTGCCAGCAGCTTAAGGGCTAGCGGGGCATCCTACGAGCAGTACTTC.

This chain uses TRBV3-1 (or the pseudogene TRBV3-2) with TRBJ1-4, with a possible D match to TRBD1 (6 bases). Trimming left V 4 bases short and J 3 bases short, with 15 bases between. Germline values: CDR1 LGHDT, CDR2 YNNKEL (reference sequence). This CDR3 is built from 16 residues. The CDR3 DNA follows: TGTGCCAGCAGCCCAATCTCAGGGGTAGCTAATGAAAAACTGTTTTTT. Its protein is CASSPISGVANEKLFF.

The chain has TRBV19 and TRBJ1-5; D is unclear. The CDR3 loop spans 13 amino acids. V was pared by 3 bases and J by 2 bases, with 5 bases between. Germline CDR1 is LNHDA and CDR2 is SQIVND (reference sequence). The CDR3 here is CASSMGGNQPQHF. CDR3 DNA sequence: TGTGCCAGTAGTATGGGCGGCAATCAGCCCCAGCATTTT.

This chain links TRBV27 with TRBJ1-3; the D gene is possibly TRBD1 (5 bases). This CDR3 comprises 15 residues. Trimming took off 3 bases at V and 4 bases at J, with 13 bases between the two ends. Germline CDR1 MNHEY, CDR2 SMNVEV (reference sequence). CDR3 coding DNA: TGTGCCAGCAGTTTTGGGCCAGGGAGCGGAAACACCATATATTTT. Amino acids: CASSFGPGSGNTIYF.

The chain recombines TRBV6-5 with TRBJ1-5; 7 bases line up with TRBD1. This CDR3 is 15 amino acids long. The V segment lost 6 bases and the J segment 3 bases; nucleotides outside the gene matches: 8. Germline values: CDR1 MNHEY, CDR2 SVGAGI. The CDR3 reads CASSSGTAHNQPQHF. The CDR3 DNA reads TGTGCCAGCAGCTCCGGGACAGCACACAATCAGCCCCAGCATTTT.

The V call is TRBV28, the J call TRBJ2-7; D possibly uses TRBD1 or TRBD2 (6 bases each). The germline gives CDR1 MDHEN, CDR2 SYDVKM. The CDR3 sequence is 17 residues long. V gave up 4 bases and J gave up 3 bases, with 22 bases separating them. The CDR3 protein is CASSSQPGGLSGYEQYF. Written as DNA, the CDR3 is TGTGCCAGCAGTTCCCAACCCGGGGGCCTCTCGGGCTACGAGCAGTACTTC. The entire variable domain, with the rest obtained from reference TRBV28 and TRBJ2-7, is as follows: DVKVTQSSRYLVKRTGEKVFLECVQDMDHENMFWYRQDPGLGLRLIYFSYDVKMKEKGDIPEGYSVSREKKERFSLILESASTNQTSMYLCASSSQPGGLSGYEQYFGPGTRLTVT.

This clone was seen a single time. This chain joins TRBV2 and TRBJ1-6, with 8 bases identical to TRBD1. V lost 4 bases, J lost 9 bases, and 11 bases stayed unmatched. CDR3 length: 16 residues. Germline-derived CDR1 and CDR2 are SNHLY and FYNNEI. The CDR3 is CASSVRRGLGVSPLHF. In DNA, the CDR3 is TGTGCCAGCAGTGTACGCAGGGGGCTCGGAGTTTCACCCCTCCACTTT.

V gene TRBV5-1 combines with J gene TRBJ1-1; 7 positions match TRBD1. The CDR3 runs to 12 residues. The J segment lost 7 bases and the V segment lost 4 bases, leaving 4 bases of the junction unmatched. CDR1 SGHRS and CDR2 YFSETQ come from the germline V gene. The CDR3 DNA reads as TGCGCCAGCAGCCAAGGGACAGTTGAAGCTTTCTTT. Protein sequence: CASSQGTVEAFF.

The genes are TRBV7-6 and TRBJ1-3; TRBD1 might be the D (6 bases). The CDR3 consists of 17 residues. Trimming shortened V by 0 bases and J by 1 base, and 13 bases separated the two germline ends. CDR1 SGHVS and CDR2 FNYEAQ come from the germline V gene. The chain's CDR3 is CASSLALRTASGNTIYF. CDR3 bases: TGTGCCAGCAGCTTAGCGCTAAGGACAGCATCTGGAAACACCATATATTTT.